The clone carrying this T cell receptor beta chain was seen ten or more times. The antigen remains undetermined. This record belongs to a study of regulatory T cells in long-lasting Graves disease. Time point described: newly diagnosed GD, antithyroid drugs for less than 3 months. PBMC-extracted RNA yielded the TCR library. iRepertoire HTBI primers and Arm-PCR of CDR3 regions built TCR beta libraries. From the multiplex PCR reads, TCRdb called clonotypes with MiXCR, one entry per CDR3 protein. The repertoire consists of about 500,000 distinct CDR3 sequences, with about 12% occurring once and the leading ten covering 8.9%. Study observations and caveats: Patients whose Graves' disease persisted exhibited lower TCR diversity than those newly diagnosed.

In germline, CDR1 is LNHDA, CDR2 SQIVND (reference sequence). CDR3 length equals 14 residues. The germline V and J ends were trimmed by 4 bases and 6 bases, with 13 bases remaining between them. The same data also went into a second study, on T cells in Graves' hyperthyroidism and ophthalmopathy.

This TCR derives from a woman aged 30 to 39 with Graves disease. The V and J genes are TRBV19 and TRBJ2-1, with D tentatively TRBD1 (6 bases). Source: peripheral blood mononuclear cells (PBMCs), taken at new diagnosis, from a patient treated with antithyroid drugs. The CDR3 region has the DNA TGTGCCAGTAGTACGGGACACCCTTTCAATGAGCAGTTCTTC. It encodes CASSTGHPFNEQFF.